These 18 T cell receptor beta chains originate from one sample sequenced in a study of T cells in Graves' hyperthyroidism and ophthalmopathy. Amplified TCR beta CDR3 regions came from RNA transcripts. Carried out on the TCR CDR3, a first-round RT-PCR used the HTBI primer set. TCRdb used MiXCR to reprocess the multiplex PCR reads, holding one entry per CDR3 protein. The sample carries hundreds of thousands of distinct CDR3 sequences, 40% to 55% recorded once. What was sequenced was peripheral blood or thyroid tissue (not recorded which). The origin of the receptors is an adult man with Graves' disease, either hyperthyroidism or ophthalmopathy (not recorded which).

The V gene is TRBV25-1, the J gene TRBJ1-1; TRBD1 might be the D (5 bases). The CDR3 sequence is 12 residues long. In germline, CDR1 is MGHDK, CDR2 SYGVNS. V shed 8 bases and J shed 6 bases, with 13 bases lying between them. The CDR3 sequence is CASVELGPEAFF. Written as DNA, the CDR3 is TGTGCCAGCGTTGAATTGGGGCCTGAAGCTTTCTTT. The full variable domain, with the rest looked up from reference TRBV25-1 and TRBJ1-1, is EADIYQTPRYLVIGTGKKITLECSQTMGHDKMYWYQQDPGMELHLIHYSYGVNSTEKGDLSSESTVSRIRTEHFPLTLESARPSHTSQYLCASVELGPEAFFGQGTRLTVV.

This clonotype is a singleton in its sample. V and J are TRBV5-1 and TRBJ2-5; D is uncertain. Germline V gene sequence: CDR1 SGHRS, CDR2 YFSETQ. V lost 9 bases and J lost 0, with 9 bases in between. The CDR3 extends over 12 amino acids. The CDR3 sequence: CANTGDQETQYF. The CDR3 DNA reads TGCGCCAACACCGGTGACCAAGAGACCCAGTACTTC.

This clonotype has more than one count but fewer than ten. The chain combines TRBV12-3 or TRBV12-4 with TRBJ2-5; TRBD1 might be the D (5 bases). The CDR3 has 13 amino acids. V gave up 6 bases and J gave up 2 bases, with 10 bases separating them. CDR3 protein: CASSPGMQETQYF. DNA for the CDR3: TGTGCCAGCAGCCCAGGGATGCAAGAGACCCAGTACTTC.

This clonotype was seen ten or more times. CDR3 coding DNA: TGTGCCAGCAGCCCCACAGTCCAAGAGACCCAGTACTTC. The encoded protein is CASSPTVQETQYF. V usage is TRBV7-9 and J usage is TRBJ2-5; D gene uncertain. The ends were cut back, 5 bases at V and 1 base at J, with 8 bases in the middle. The CDR3 totals 13 residues. Germline V gene data show CDR1 as SEHNR and CDR2 as FQNEAQ (reference sequence). The full variable domain, its missing parts supplied by reference TRBV7-9 and TRBJ2-5, is DTGVSQNPRHKITKRGQNVTFRCDPISEHNRLYWYRQTLGQGPEFLTYFQNEAQLEKSRLLSDRFSAERPKGSFSTLEIQRTEQGDSAMYLCASSPTVQETQYFGPGTRLLVL.

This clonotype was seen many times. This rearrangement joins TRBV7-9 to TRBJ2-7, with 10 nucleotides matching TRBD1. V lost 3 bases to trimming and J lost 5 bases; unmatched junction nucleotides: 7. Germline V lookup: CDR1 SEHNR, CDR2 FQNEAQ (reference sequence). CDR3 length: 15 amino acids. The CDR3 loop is CASSLALDRGHEQYF. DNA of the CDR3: TGTGCCAGCAGCTTGGCACTCGACAGGGGGCACGAGCAGTACTTC. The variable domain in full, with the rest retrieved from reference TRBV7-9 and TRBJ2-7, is DTGVSQNPRHKITKRGQNVTFRCDPISEHNRLYWYRQTLGQGPEFLTYFQNEAQLEKSRLLSDRFSAERPKGSFSTLEIQRTEQGDSAMYLCASSLALDRGHEQYFGPGTRLTVT.

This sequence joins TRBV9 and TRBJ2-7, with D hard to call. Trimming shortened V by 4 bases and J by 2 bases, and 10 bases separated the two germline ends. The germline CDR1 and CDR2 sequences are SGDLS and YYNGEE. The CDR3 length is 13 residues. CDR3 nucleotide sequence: TGTGCCAGCAGCCAGCCCTATACCTACGAGCAGTACTTC. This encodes CASSQPYTYEQYF.

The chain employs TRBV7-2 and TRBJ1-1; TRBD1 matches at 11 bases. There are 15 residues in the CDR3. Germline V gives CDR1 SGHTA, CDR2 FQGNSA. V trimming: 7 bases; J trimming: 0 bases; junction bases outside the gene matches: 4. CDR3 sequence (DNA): TGTGCCAGCACCCGGACAGGGGGCTTGAACACTGAAGCTTTCTTT. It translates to CASTRTGGLNTEAFF.

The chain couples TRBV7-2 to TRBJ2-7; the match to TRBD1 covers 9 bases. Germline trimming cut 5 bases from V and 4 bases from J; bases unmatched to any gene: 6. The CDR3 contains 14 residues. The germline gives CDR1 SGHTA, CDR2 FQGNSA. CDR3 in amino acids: CASSKDRGRYEQYF. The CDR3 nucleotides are TGTGCCAGCAGCAAGGACAGGGGACGGTACGAGCAGTACTTC. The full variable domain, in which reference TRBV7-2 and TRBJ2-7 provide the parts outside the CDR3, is GAGVSQSPSNKVTEKGKDVELRCDPISGHTALYWYRQSLGQGLEFLIYFQGNSAPDKSGLPSDRFSAERTGGSVSTLTIQRTQQEDSAVYLCASSKDRGRYEQYFGPGTRLTVT.

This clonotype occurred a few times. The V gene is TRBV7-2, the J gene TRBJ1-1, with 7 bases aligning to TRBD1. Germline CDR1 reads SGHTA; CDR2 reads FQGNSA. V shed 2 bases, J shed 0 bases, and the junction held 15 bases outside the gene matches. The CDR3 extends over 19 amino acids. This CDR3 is CASSLSGAGTAKLNTEAFF. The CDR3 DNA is TGTGCCAGCAGCTTATCCGGAGCCGGGACAGCGAAACTGAACACTGAAGCTTTCTTT.

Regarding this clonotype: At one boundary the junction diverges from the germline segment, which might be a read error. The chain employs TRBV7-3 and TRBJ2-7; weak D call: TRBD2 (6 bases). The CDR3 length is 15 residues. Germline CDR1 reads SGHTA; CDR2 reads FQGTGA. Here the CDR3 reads CASSLARDLYYEQCF. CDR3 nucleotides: TGTGCCAGCAGCTTAGCCCGGGACTTGTACTACGAGCAGTGCTTC.

In DNA, the CDR3 is TGTGCCAGCTCACCGGACAGGGGAAATAACTATGGCTACACCTTC. Its protein is CASSPDRGNNYGYTF. The V and J genes are TRBV9 and TRBJ1-2, with TRBD1 matching 9 bases. Losses at the gene ends were 7 bases for V and 1 base for J; bases not matched to a gene: 8. Germline lookup yields CDR1 SGDLS and CDR2 YYNGEE. This CDR3 is 15 amino acids long.

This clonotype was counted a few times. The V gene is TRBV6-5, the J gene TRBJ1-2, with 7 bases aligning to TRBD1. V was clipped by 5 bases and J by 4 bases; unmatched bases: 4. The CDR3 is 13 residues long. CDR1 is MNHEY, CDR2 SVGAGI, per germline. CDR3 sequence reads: CASSDGDSYGYTF. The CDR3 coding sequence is TGTGCCAGCAGTGATGGGGACAGCTATGGCTACACCTTC.

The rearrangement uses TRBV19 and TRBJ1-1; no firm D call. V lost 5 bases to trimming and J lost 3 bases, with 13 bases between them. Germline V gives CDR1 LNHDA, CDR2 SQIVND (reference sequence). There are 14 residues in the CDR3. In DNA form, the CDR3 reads TGTGCCAGTAGTCCCCGATCCCCGGACACTGAAGCTTTCTTT. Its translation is CASSPRSPDTEAFF.

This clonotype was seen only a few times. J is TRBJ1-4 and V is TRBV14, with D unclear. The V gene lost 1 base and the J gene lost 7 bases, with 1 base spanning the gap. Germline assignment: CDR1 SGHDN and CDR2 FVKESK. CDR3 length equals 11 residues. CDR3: CASSQAEKLFF. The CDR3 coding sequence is TGTGCCAGCAGCCAAGCTGAAAAACTGTTTTTT.

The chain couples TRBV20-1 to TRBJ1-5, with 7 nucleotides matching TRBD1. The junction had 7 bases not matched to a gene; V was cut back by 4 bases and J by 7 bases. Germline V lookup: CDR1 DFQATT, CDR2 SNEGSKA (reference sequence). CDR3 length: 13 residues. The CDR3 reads CSANEGAGQPQHF. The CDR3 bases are TGCAGTGCTAATGAGGGGGCGGGGCAGCCCCAGCATTTT.

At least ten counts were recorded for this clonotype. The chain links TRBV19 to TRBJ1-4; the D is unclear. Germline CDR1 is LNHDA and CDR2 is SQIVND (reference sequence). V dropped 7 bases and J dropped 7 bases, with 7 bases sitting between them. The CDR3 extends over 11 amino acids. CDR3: CASTLGEKLFF. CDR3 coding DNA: TGTGCCAGTACCCTAGGTGAAAAACTGTTTTTT.

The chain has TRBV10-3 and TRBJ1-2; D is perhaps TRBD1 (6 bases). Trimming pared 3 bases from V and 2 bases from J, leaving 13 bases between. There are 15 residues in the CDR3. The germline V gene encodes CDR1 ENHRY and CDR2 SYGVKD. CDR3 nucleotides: TGTGCCATCAGTGATAGGGGGGCCAGGAACTATGGCTACACCTTC. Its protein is CAISDRGARNYGYTF.

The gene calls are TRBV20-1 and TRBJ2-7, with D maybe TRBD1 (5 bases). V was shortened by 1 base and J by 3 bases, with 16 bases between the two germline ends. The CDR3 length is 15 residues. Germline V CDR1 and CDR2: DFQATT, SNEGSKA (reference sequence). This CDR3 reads CSARGVHRKDYEQYF. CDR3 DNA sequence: TGCAGTGCTAGAGGGGTTCACAGGAAGGACTACGAGCAGTACTTC.